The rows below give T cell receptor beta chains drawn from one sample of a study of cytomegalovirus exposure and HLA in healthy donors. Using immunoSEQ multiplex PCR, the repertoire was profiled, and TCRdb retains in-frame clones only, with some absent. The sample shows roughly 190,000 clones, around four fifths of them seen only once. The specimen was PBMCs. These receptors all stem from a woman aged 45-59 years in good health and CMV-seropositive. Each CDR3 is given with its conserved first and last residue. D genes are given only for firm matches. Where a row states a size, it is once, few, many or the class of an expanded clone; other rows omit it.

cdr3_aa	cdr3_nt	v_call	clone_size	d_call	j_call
CASTLGQGRFF	TGTGCCAGCACCCTAGGACAGGGGAGGTTTTTT	TRBV6-1	few	TRBD1	TRBJ1-4
CSSSLLPSSYEQYF	TGTTCCAGCAGCTTATTACCGAGCTCCTACGAGCAGTACTTC	TRBV7-9	NA	NA	TRBJ2-7
CASSGTGVLNQPQHF	TGTGCCAGCTCCGGGACAGGGGTATTAAATCAGCCCCAGCATTTT	TRBV25-1	NA	TRBD1	TRBJ1-5
CASSSVSQGSTDTQYF	TGTGCCAGCAGCAGCGTGTCGCAGGGATCCACAGATACGCAGTATTTT	TRBV21-1	NA	NA	TRBJ2-3
CASGPPTGELFF	TGTGCTAGTGGCCCCCCGACCGGGGAGCTGTTTTTT	TRBV12-5	NA	NA	TRBJ2-2
CASSQDWAIDEQFF	TGCGCCAGCAGCCAAGATTGGGCAATCGATGAGCAGTTCTTC	TRBV4-3	NA	NA	TRBJ2-1
CASSPTGRYQETQYF	TGTGCCAGCAGCCCGACAGGGCGGTACCAAGAGACCCAGTACTTC	TRBV7-9	NA	TRBD1	TRBJ2-5
CASSEYLAADTQYF	TGTGCCAGCAGTGAATATTTGGCAGCAGATACGCAGTATTTT	TRBV25-1	NA	NA	TRBJ2-3
CASSEGSSYNEQFF	TGCGCCAGCAGTGAGGGGAGCTCCTACAATGAGCAGTTCTTC	TRBV10-2	few	NA	TRBJ2-1
CASKQGWSTGELFF	TGTGCCAGCAAGCAGGGGTGGTCCACCGGGGAGCTGTTTTTT	TRBV6-1	NA	NA	TRBJ2-2
CASSQTRDTDYEQYF	TGCGCCAGCAGCCAGACCCGCGACACGGACTACGAGCAGTACTTC	TRBV4-1	NA	NA	TRBJ2-7
CASSYGTGGPDNQPQHF	TGCGCCAGCAGCTACGGGACAGGCGGACCCGATAATCAGCCCCAGCATTTT	TRBV5-1	NA	TRBD1	TRBJ1-5
CASSQGAGGNMATEAFF	TGCGCCAGCAGCCAGGGGGCCGGGGGGAATATGGCTACTGAAGCTTTCTTT	TRBV4-3	NA	NA	TRBJ1-1
CARSKFGGSCLGETQYF	TGTGCCAGAAGCAAATTTGGGGGCTCGTGTTTGGGAGAGACCCAGTACTTC	TRBV5-3	NA	NA	TRBJ2-5
CASSPKQGGTGELFF	TGTGCCAGCAGTCCAAAACAGGGTGGCACCGGGGAGCTGTTTTTT	TRBV2	NA	NA	TRBJ2-2
CASSLTASTNEKLFF	TGCGCCAGCAGCTTGACAGCCTCAACTAATGAAAAACTGTTTTTT	TRBV5-1	NA	NA	TRBJ1-4
CASSDEGQPNTEAFF	TGTGCCAGCAGCGATGAAGGACAGCCGAACACTGAAGCTTTCTTT	TRBV5-5	NA	NA	TRBJ1-1
CASSRGGRGTGELFF	TGTGCCAGCAGCCGAGGGGGTAGAGGCACCGGGGAGCTGTTTTTT	TRBV28	once	NA	TRBJ2-2
CASSSPGTETQYF	TGTGCCAGCAGTTCCCCGGGGACTGAGACCCAGTACTTC	TRBV6-5	NA	NA	TRBJ2-5
CASSLRITSGGVRQFF	TGCGCCAGCAGCTTGAGGATAACTAGCGGGGGGGTGCGGCAGTTCTTC	TRBV5-1	NA	TRBD2	TRBJ2-1
CASSLAGGKADTQYF	TGCGCCAGCAGCCTAGCGGGGGGTAAGGCAGATACGCAGTATTTT	TRBV4-3	NA	TRBD2	TRBJ2-3
CASSERSWTSKRNSNQPQHF	TGTGCCAGCAGTGAACGGAGCTGGACAAGCAAAAGGAATAGCAATCAGCCCCAGCATTTT	TRBV6-1	NA	NA	TRBJ1-5
CASMSGFTDTQYF	TGTGCCAGCATGAGCGGGTTCACAGATACGCAGTATTTT	TRBV6-5	NA	NA	TRBJ2-3
CASSQDRSTDTQYF	TGTGCCAGCAGCCAAGATCGGTCCACAGATACGCAGTATTTT	TRBV4-2	NA	NA	TRBJ2-3
CASGLAGENTGELFF	TGTGCCAGCGGGCTAGCGGGGGAGAACACCGGGGAGCTGTTTTTT	TRBV6-5	NA	TRBD2	TRBJ2-2
CASSLGEISNQPQHF	TGTGCCAGCAGCTTGGGAGAGATTAGCAATCAGCCCCAGCATTTT	TRBV7-9	NA	NA	TRBJ1-5
CAISPTGNMEAFF	TGTGCCATCAGTCCGACAGGGAATATGGAAGCTTTCTTT	TRBV10-3	NA	TRBD1	TRBJ1-1